These T cell receptor beta chains were read from a single sample in a study of spatial heterogeneity in lung cancer. TCRdb independently ran MiXCR on the 5' RACE reads; one entry per CDR3 protein. Among 10,000 to 15,000 distinct CDR3 sequences listed, approximately 3.5% were seen once. Sequencing used PBMCs, obtained at surgery. These receptors were obtained from a male donor with early-stage non-small cell lung cancer. The CDR3 runs from the conserved cysteine through the conserved F or W. Each record gives: CDR3 length, D gene, V gene, J gene, clone size, CDR3 DNA, CDR3 protein. D genes are given only for firm matches. Some rows have no size entry. The others give once, few or many, or a class for an expanded clone.

16	TRBD2	TRBV20-1	TRBJ2-1	many	TGCAGTGCTAGCGGCCCTAGCGGGGGGACCTACAATGAGCAGTTCTTC	CSASGPSGGTYNEQFF
14	TRBD2	TRBV20-1	TRBJ2-4	many	TGCAGTGCAACGGGACTAGCAGTCAAAAACATTCAGTACTTC	CSATGLAVKNIQYF
17	NA	TRBV15	TRBJ2-7	many	TGTGCCACCAGCAGAGATTTGGGGCAGGGGATCTCCTACGAGCAGTACTTC	CATSRDLGQGISYEQYF
12	NA	TRBV25-1	TRBJ2-7	medium-sized	TGTGCCAGCAGTGAAGGCCGCTACGAGCAGTACTTC	CASSEGRYEQYF
14	NA	TRBV29-1	TRBJ2-1	few	TGCAGCGTTGATCGGCAGGGGGGCCTGGATGAGCAGTTCTTC	CSVDRQGGLDEQFF
13	TRBD2	TRBV30	TRBJ2-3	NA	TGTGTCTGGAGAGCGGGAGTGGGTGATACGCAGTATTTT	CVWRAGVGDTQYF
14	NA	TRBV6-5	TRBJ2-5	many	TGTGCCAGCAGTTACTTGGGGGGCGCGGAGACCCAGTACTTC	CASSYLGGAETQYF
14	NA	TRBV5-1	TRBJ1-2	many	TGCGCCAGCAGCTTGCGGGAGCCAAACTATGGCTACACCTTC	CASSLREPNYGYTF
13	NA	TRBV7-2	TRBJ1-1	many	TGTGCCAGCAGCCGGGACTCCAACACTGAAGCTTTCTTT	CASSRDSNTEAFF
18	TRBD2	TRBV27	TRBJ2-1	many	TGTGCCAGCAGCCCCAAGCCCTCCGGGACTAGGGGCCGCGGGGGGCAGTTCTTC	CASSPKPSGTRGRGGQFF
11	NA	TRBV5-1	TRBJ2-5	NA	TGCGCCAGCAGCTTATCCGCGACCCAGTACTTC	CASSLSATQYF
16	TRBD1	TRBV5-1	TRBJ2-5	many	TGCGCCAGCAGCTACACCGGGACAGGTGGACAAGAGACCCAGTACTTC	CASSYTGTGGQETQYF
14	NA	TRBV5-6	TRBJ2-1	many	TGTGCCAGCAGCCGGGACGGGGGTTGGGGTGAGCAGTTCTTC	CASSRDGGWGEQFF
14	NA	TRBV20-1	TRBJ2-7	many	TGCAGTGCCCTGGGGGACATTAGTACCTACGAGCAGTACTTC	CSALGDISTYEQYF
19	TRBD2	TRBV5-4	TRBJ2-3	NA	TGTGCCAGCAGCCCCGTGCCCGGGGGTAGCGGGAGATCTACAGATACGCAGTATTTT	CASSPVPGGSGRSTDTQYF
9	NA	TRBV15	TRBJ2-3	many	TGTGCCACCAGCAGAGAACAGTATTTT	CATSREQYF
15	TRBD1	TRBV20-1	TRBJ2-1	few	TGCAGTGCTCCCATAGCTGGACAGGTCAAGAATGAGCAGTTCTTC	CSAPIAGQVKNEQFF
16	NA	TRBV6-5	TRBJ2-7	many	TGTGCCAGCAGTTACTGGGGACAAGAGGGATCAGGCGAGCAGTACTTC	CASSYWGQEGSGEQYF
14	NA	TRBV4-2	TRBJ2-7	many	TGTGCCAGCAGCCAAGTCCGCGGGGCCCACGAGCAGTACTTC	CASSQVRGAHEQYF
13	TRBD2	TRBV7-9	TRBJ2-1	many	TGTGCCAGCAGCTTACTAGCGGCTGAGGATCGGTTCTTC	CASSLLAAEDRFF
16	TRBD1	TRBV28	TRBJ1-3	many	TGTGCCAGCAGCCCCTACGGGACAGGGAGCGGAAACACCATATATTTT	CASSPYGTGSGNTIYF
15	TRBD2	TRBV27	TRBJ2-7	many	TGTGCCAGCAGTTCCGGGACTAGCGGGAGCTACGAGCAGTACTTC	CASSSGTSGSYEQYF
15	NA	TRBV24-1	TRBJ1-2	medium-sized	TGTGCCACCAGGGAGGCATGGATCAGGGACTATGGCTACACCTTC	CATREAWIRDYGYTF
15	NA	TRBV11-2	TRBJ1-3	many	TGTGCCAGCAGGTCCCTGGACAGCACTGGAAACACCATATATTTT	CASRSLDSTGNTIYF
15	NA	TRBV6-4	TRBJ1-2	many	TGTGCCAGCAGGGAGCCACCTGGGGGGAACTATGGCTACACCTTC	CASREPPGGNYGYTF
13	NA	TRBV6-1	TRBJ2-3	many	TGTGCCATAACCGGGACAGCGGGGGATACGCAGTATTTT	CAITGTAGDTQYF
14	NA	TRBV28	TRBJ1-4	many	TGTGCCAGCAGTTTAATGGGGGCGAGTGAAAAACTGTTTTTT	CASSLMGASEKLFF
11	NA	TRBV6-2/TRBV6-3	TRBJ2-7	many	TGTGCCAGCAGTACCTCCTACGAGCAGTACTTC	CASSTSYEQYF
15	NA	TRBV24-1	TRBJ1-4	many	TGTGCCACCAGTGACCCAGGAAGGGAGGGCGAAAAACTGTTTTTT	CATSDPGREGEKLFF
15	TRBD2	TRBV7-8	TRBJ2-7	few	TGTGCCAGCAGCAAACGGGAGGGAGTGGGGTACGAGCAGTACTTC	CASSKREGVGYEQYF
15	NA	TRBV28	TRBJ1-1	many	TGTGCCAGCAGTCGTGGTGGGGCAGGGAACACTGAAGCTTTCTTT	CASSRGGAGNTEAFF
14	TRBD2	TRBV7-8	TRBJ2-7	many	TGTGCCAGCACCTACGGGAGGACGACCTACGAGCAGTACTTC	CASTYGRTTYEQYF
17	NA	TRBV28	TRBJ2-3	many	TGTGCCAGCAGTTCCCCAGGGGACTTCCACCAAACAGATACGCAGTATTTT	CASSSPGDFHQTDTQYF
16	NA	TRBV4-2	TRBJ2-1	few	TGTGCCAGCAGCCAAGTGGCCCCCGACTCCGGCAATGAGCAGTTCTTC	CASSQVAPDSGNEQFF
14	NA	TRBV3-1	TRBJ1-4	many	TGTGCCAGCAGCCAAGGGACGGTTAATGAAAAACTGTTTTTT	CASSQGTVNEKLFF
17	NA	TRBV28	TRBJ2-1	many	TGTGCCAGCAGTTCCCGCCCCGGGCGGGCCTCCTACAATGAGCAGTTCTTC	CASSSRPGRASYNEQFF
14	NA	TRBV29-1	TRBJ1-5	many	TGCAGCGTTGGAGGAGAAACTAGCAATCAGCCCCAGCATTTT	CSVGGETSNQPQHF
14	NA	TRBV20-1	TRBJ2-2	many	TGCAGTGCTAGACCATCGTTCCTCCCCGGGGAGCTGTTTTTT	CSARPSFLPGELFF
15	TRBD2	TRBV7-2	TRBJ2-1	many	TGTGCCAGCAGGGCCGATCTAGCGGGAGTAGGGGAGCAGTTCTTC	CASRADLAGVGEQFF
15	NA	TRBV21-1	TRBJ2-1	many	TGTGCCAGCAGCAAAGCCGGCCCGATTGGCAATGAGCAGTTCTTC	CASSKAGPIGNEQFF
15	NA	TRBV10-3	TRBJ2-2	many	TGTGCCATCAGCCGGGACCAGAGTAACACCGGGGAGCTGTTTTTT	CAISRDQSNTGELFF
16	NA	TRBV27	TRBJ1-1	NA	TGTGCCAGCAGTCCCTGGGGAGCCTCCTTGAACACTGAAGCTTTCTTT	CASSPWGASLNTEAFF
15	NA	TRBV5-8	TRBJ2-1	many	TGTGCCAGCAGAAAGGGGGGGAGCTCCTACAATGAGCAGTTCTTC	CASRKGGSSYNEQFF
16	TRBD2	TRBV11-3	TRBJ2-2	many	TGTGCCAGCAGCTTGGGTCTAGCGGGAGTGTCCGGGGAGCTGTTTTTT	CASSLGLAGVSGELFF
16	NA	TRBV4-1	TRBJ1-1	many	TGCGCCAGCAGCCAAGATGGGGGTCCGGGGTTTAAGGACGCTTTCTTT	CASSQDGGPGFKDAFF
14	NA	TRBV18	TRBJ1-1	few	TGTGCCAGCTCCAAAGGACAGAGGAACACTGAAGCTTTCTTT	CASSKGQRNTEAFF
13	NA	TRBV3-1	TRBJ2-7	NA	TGTGCCAGCAGCCAAGAGGGCCTAGACGAGCAGTACTTC	CASSQEGLDEQYF